This is a list of T cell receptor beta chains from one sample in a study of T cells in Graves' hyperthyroidism and ophthalmopathy. TCRdb reanalysed the multiplex PCR reads using MiXCR and keeps one entry per CDR3 protein. The table lists 300,000 to 450,000 distinct CDR3 sequences, 25% of them singletons. The source material was blood. The source of these receptors is a man aged 45 to 65 with Graves' hyperthyroidism. CDR3s include the opening cysteine and the closing phenylalanine or tryptophan. The D gene is left open where the match is weak. Part of the rows lack a size; the others show once, few, many or a class for expanded clones.

J gene: TRBJ2-5
clone size: many
D gene: TRBD1
V gene: TRBV28
CDR3 length: 16
CDR3 DNA: TGTGCCAGCAGTCCCCCCCGAGACAGGGGTTGGGAGACCCAGTACTTC
CDR3 protein: CASSPPRDRGWETQYF

J gene: TRBJ2-1
clone size: .
D gene: .
V gene: TRBV4-2
CDR3 length: 15
CDR3 DNA: TGTGCCAGCAGCCAAGATCCAGGCCAAATCTATGAGCAGTTCTTC
CDR3 protein: CASSQDPGQIYEQFF

J gene: TRBJ2-1
clone size: .
D gene: .
V gene: TRBV27
CDR3 length: 14
CDR3 DNA: TGTGCCAGCAGTTTACGGGGGCCCCTCAGGGAGCAGTTCTTC
CDR3 protein: CASSLRGPLREQFF

J gene: TRBJ2-3
clone size: many
D gene: .
V gene: TRBV2
CDR3 length: 12
CDR3 DNA: TGTGCCAGCAGTGAGGCTGTACGTACGCAGTATTTT
CDR3 protein: CASSEAVRTQYF

J gene: TRBJ2-1
clone size: few
D gene: .
V gene: TRBV20-1
CDR3 length: 11
CDR3 DNA: TGCAGTGCTAGAGCCGGGCATGAGCAGTTCTTC
CDR3 protein: CSARAGHEQFF

J gene: TRBJ2-3
clone size: many
D gene: .
V gene: TRBV5-1
CDR3 length: 12
CDR3 DNA: TGCGCCAGCAGCTTGGCGGGAGAAACGCAGTATTTT
CDR3 protein: CASSLAGETQYF

J gene: TRBJ2-5
clone size: few
D gene: .
V gene: TRBV20-1
CDR3 length: 11
CDR3 DNA: TGCAGTGCTAGAAGTGGAGAGACCCAGTACTTC
CDR3 protein: CSARSGETQYF

J gene: TRBJ2-1
clone size: few
D gene: TRBD2
V gene: TRBV7-3
CDR3 length: 15
CDR3 DNA: TGCGCCAGCAGCTCGGGAGGAGGGCTTTACAATGAGCAGTTCTTC
CDR3 protein: CASSSGGGLYNEQFF

J gene: TRBJ2-2
clone size: .
D gene: .
V gene: TRBV11-3
CDR3 length: 15
CDR3 DNA: TGTGCCAGCAGCTCCCTCACAGGGCGCACCGGGGAGCTGTTTTTT
CDR3 protein: CASSSLTGRTGELFF

J gene: TRBJ2-7
clone size: .
D gene: .
V gene: TRBV19
CDR3 length: 12
CDR3 DNA: TGTGCCAGTAGTATAGATGGGGGCGAGCAGTACTTC
CDR3 protein: CASSIDGGEQYF

J gene: TRBJ1-5
clone size: many
D gene: .
V gene: TRBV15
CDR3 length: 16
CDR3 DNA: TGTGCCACCGACGAGTGGGGGGGACCTAGCAATCAGCCCCAGCATTTT
CDR3 protein: CATDEWGGPSNQPQHF

J gene: TRBJ2-1
clone size: .
D gene: .
V gene: TRBV5-1
CDR3 length: 12
CDR3 DNA: TGCGCCAGCAGCTTGTACAGCAATGAGCAGTTCTTC
CDR3 protein: CASSLYSNEQFF

J gene: TRBJ2-3
clone size: .
D gene: .
V gene: TRBV20-1
CDR3 length: 15
CDR3 DNA: TGCAGTGCTAGAGAAGCCTATTCTAGCACAGATACGCAGTATTTT
CDR3 protein: CSAREAYSSTDTQYF

J gene: TRBJ1-2
clone size: .
D gene: .
V gene: TRBV6-2/TRBV6-3
CDR3 length: 12
CDR3 DNA: TGTGCCAGTGCGGACAGTGACTATGGCTACACCTTC
CDR3 protein: CASADSDYGYTF

J gene: TRBJ2-7
clone size: few
D gene: .
V gene: TRBV5-1
CDR3 length: 14
CDR3 DNA: TGCGCCAGCAGCGTTGAGGGGGTTACCTACGAGCAGTACTTC
CDR3 protein: CASSVEGVTYEQYF

J gene: TRBJ2-2
clone size: few
D gene: TRBD2
V gene: TRBV3-1
CDR3 length: 17
CDR3 DNA: TGTGCCAGCAGCGGAAGGCAAAGCGGGAGAAACACCGGGGAGCTGTTTTTT
CDR3 protein: CASSGRQSGRNTGELFF

J gene: TRBJ2-1
clone size: few
D gene: .
V gene: TRBV7-2
CDR3 length: 17
CDR3 DNA: TGTGCCAGCAGCTTAGATCTGCGCCGAAGCTCCTACAATGAGCAGTTCTTC
CDR3 protein: CASSLDLRRSSYNEQFF

J gene: TRBJ2-7
clone size: few
D gene: TRBD2
V gene: TRBV6-2/TRBV6-3
CDR3 length: 16
CDR3 DNA: TGTGCCAGCAGTGACCGACTAGCGGGCCAGCCCTACGAGCAGTACTTC
CDR3 protein: CASSDRLAGQPYEQYF

J gene: TRBJ2-1
clone size: .
D gene: .
V gene: TRBV5-1
CDR3 length: 15
CDR3 DNA: TGCGCCAGCAGCTTGCATCAGGGAAATTTCAATGAGCAGTTCTTC
CDR3 protein: CASSLHQGNFNEQFF

J gene: TRBJ2-5
clone size: .
D gene: TRBD1
V gene: TRBV20-1
CDR3 length: 14
CDR3 DNA: TGCAGTGCAACTTTGACAGGGGTTAAGGAGACCCAGTACTTC
CDR3 protein: CSATLTGVKETQYF

J gene: TRBJ2-2
clone size: .
D gene: .
V gene: TRBV7-9
CDR3 length: 14
CDR3 DNA: TGTGCCAGCAGCCCCGGGACAACCACCGGGGAGCTGTTTTTT
CDR3 protein: CASSPGTTTGELFF

J gene: TRBJ2-2
clone size: .
D gene: .
V gene: TRBV10-2
CDR3 length: 13
CDR3 DNA: TGCGCCAGCAGCAACAAGGGCACCGGGGAGCTGTTTTTT
CDR3 protein: CASSNKGTGELFF

J gene: TRBJ1-3
clone size: .
D gene: .
V gene: TRBV5-1
CDR3 length: 18
CDR3 DNA: TGCGCCAGCAGCCCAGGCAGAGTGAACACGGCTCTAGGAAACACCATATATTTT
CDR3 protein: CASSPGRVNTALGNTIYF

J gene: TRBJ1-4
clone size: few
D gene: .
V gene: TRBV9
CDR3 length: 15
CDR3 DNA: TGTGCCAGCAGCGTAGTTGGAGGGGCTAATGAAAAACTGTTTTTT
CDR3 protein: CASSVVGGANEKLFF

J gene: TRBJ2-1
clone size: many
D gene: .
V gene: TRBV2
CDR3 length: 12
CDR3 DNA: TGTGCCAGCAGTGGTACTCTCAATGAGCAGTTCTTC
CDR3 protein: CASSGTLNEQFF